A selection of T cell receptor beta chains follows, all from one sample in a study of T cell responses to AZD1222 COVID-19 vaccine. Data came from immunoSEQ multiplex PCR; TCRdb stores just in-frame clones and leaves some out. The profile shows roughly 140,000 clones, around nine tenths of them singletons. Sequencing was performed on peripheral blood, taken on day 0 of AZD1222 vaccination. These receptors were obtained from an adult in good health. CDR3s include the opening cysteine and the closing phenylalanine or tryptophan. Fields, in order: clone size, J gene, D gene, CDR3 length, V gene, CDR3 protein, CDR3 DNA. D genes are given only for firm matches. Rows give clone size only sometimes, using once, few, many, or a class for an expanded clone.

. | TRBJ1-2 | . | 14 | TRBV10-3 | CAIRRGRENYGYTF | TGTGCCATCAGACGGGGGCGGGAGAACTATGGCTACACCTTC
. | TRBJ1-2 | . | 15 | TRBV28 | CASSYQGSANYGYTF | TGTGCCAGCAGTTACCAGGGGTCCGCTAACTATGGCTACACCTTC
. | TRBJ2-2 | . | 14 | TRBV15 | CATSRDRDGGELFF | TGTGCCACCAGCAGAGACAGGGACGGCGGGGAGCTGTTTTTT
. | TRBJ1-1 | . | 14 | TRBV11-2 | CASSFPREGVKAFF | TGTGCCAGCAGCTTCCCCCGGGAGGGGGTGAAAGCTTTCTTT
. | TRBJ2-7 | . | 13 | TRBV7-2 | CASSLVWGAIQYF | TGTGCCAGCAGCTTAGTGTGGGGGGCGATTCAGTACTTC
once | TRBJ1-2 | . | 16 | TRBV27 | CASSPRAIQFYYGYTF | TGTGCCAGCAGTCCCAGGGCTATACAGTTTTACTATGGCTACACCTTC
. | TRBJ1-4 | TRBD1 | 15 | TRBV30 | CAWQGQGAGNEKLFF | TGTGCCTGGCAAGGACAGGGGGCGGGTAATGAAAAACTGTTTTTT
. | TRBJ2-3 | . | 17 | TRBV28 | CASSLLNGQPSTDTQYF | TGTGCCAGCAGTTTATTAAACGGACAGCCCAGCACAGATACGCAGTATTTT
. | TRBJ1-1 | . | 13 | TRBV4-3 | CASSQAGAQGAFF | TGCGCCAGCAGCCAAGCCGGGGCTCAGGGAGCTTTCTTT
. | TRBJ1-2 | . | 12 | TRBV28 | CASRFIGDGYTF | TGTGCCAGCAGATTTATAGGGGATGGCTACACCTTC
. | TRBJ2-7 | . | 13 | TRBV7-9 | CASSPRGAYEQYF | TGTGCCAGCAGCCCCAGGGGCGCCTACGAGCAGTACTTC
few | TRBJ2-7 | TRBD2 | 16 | TRBV4-2 | CASSQGLAGGDYEQYF | TGTGCCAGCAGCCAAGGACTAGCGGGCGGGGACTACGAGCAGTACTTC
. | TRBJ2-2 | . | 13 | TRBV5-6 | CASSVLAIGELFF | TGTGCCAGCAGCGTGCTAGCAATCGGGGAGCTGTTTTTT
. | TRBJ2-4 | TRBD1 | 14 | TRBV6-2/TRBV6-3 | CASSTTGAKNIQYF | TGTGCCAGCAGTACGACAGGGGCCAAAAACATTCAGTACTTC
few | TRBJ1-2 | . | 12 | TRBV5-4 | CASSSPNYGYTF | TGTGCCAGCAGCTCACCGAACTATGGCTACACCTTC
. | TRBJ2-1 | TRBD2 | 15 | TRBV7-2 | CASSSPLAGVGEQFF | TGTGCCAGCAGCTCCCCCCTAGCGGGAGTGGGTGAGCAGTTCTTC